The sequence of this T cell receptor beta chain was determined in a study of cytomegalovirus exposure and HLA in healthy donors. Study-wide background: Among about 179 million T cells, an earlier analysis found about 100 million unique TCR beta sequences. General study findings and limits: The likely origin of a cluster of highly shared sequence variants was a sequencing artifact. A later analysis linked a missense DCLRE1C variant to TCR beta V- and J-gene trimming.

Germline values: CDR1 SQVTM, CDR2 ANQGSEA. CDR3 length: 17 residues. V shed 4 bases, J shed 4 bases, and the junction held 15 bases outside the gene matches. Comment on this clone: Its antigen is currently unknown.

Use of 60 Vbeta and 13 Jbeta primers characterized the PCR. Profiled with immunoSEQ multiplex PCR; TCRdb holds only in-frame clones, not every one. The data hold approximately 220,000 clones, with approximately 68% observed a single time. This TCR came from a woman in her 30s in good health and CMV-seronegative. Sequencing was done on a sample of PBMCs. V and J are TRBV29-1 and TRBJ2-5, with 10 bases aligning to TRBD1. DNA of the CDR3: TGCAGCGTTGTCTTGAGGACAGGGGGTGGAGGCTCAGAGACCCAGTACTTC. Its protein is CSVVLRTGGGGSETQYF.